The 27 T cell receptor beta chains presented below share a single source sample, sequenced in a study of blood T cell repertoires in COVID-19. Measured with immunoSEQ multiplex PCR; TCRdb has only the in-frame clones, and not every one. The sample holds a few hundred thousand clones, around 92% seen once. The specimen sequenced was PBMCs or T cells enriched from blood (not recorded which). All receptors derive from a woman aged 55-75 years who had recovered from COVID-19.

The chain uses TRBV11-3 and TRBJ1-4, with 9 positions matching TRBD1. Germline loops: CDR1 SGHNT, CDR2 YENEEA. The trim removed 3 bases at V and 8 bases at J, leaving 4 bases unmatched. This CDR3 comprises 14 residues. The CDR3 nucleotides are TGTGCCAGCAGCTTCGGGACAGGGAAAGAAAAACTGTTTTTT. Its translation is CASSFGTGKEKLFF.

The chain joins TRBV6-5 to TRBJ1-3; no firm D call. This CDR3 spans 14 amino acids. CDR1 and CDR2 from the germline V gene are MNHEY and SVGAGI. Trimming left V 0 bases short and J 0 bases short, with 3 bases between. CDR3 nucleotides: TGTGCCAGCAGTTACTCCGTCTCTGGAAACACCATATATTTT. Amino acid sequence: CASSYSVSGNTIYF.

As regards this clone: At one of its ends the junction is not consistent with the germline gene, which may arise from a read error. The chain is built from TRBV7-9 and TRBJ1-1; a weak D match, TRBD1 (5 bases). The CDR3 runs 13 residues. Germline V gives CDR1 SEHNR, CDR2 FQNEAQ (reference sequence). CDR3 protein: CASSSPGAGLLFF. CDR3 coding DNA: TGTGCCAGCAGCTCTCCCGGGGCGGGACTCCTCTTTTTT.

The genes are TRBV10-2 and TRBJ2-1; tentatively, D is TRBD2 (5 bases). This CDR3 region has 15 residues. V was pared by 4 bases and J by 0 bases, with 10 bases between. Germline-derived CDR1 and CDR2 are WSHSY and SAAADI. The CDR3 here is CASSGASGSYNEQFF. CDR3 nucleotide sequence: TGCGCCAGCAGTGGGGCGAGCGGCTCCTACAATGAGCAGTTCTTC.

The rearrangement uses TRBV20-1 and TRBJ2-5; D perhaps matches TRBD1 (6 bases). Trimming took off 3 bases at V and 1 base at J, with 12 bases between the two ends. The length of the CDR3 is 14 residues. Per the germline V gene, CDR1 is DFQATT and CDR2 is SNEGSKA (reference sequence). Written as DNA, the CDR3 is TGCAGTGCTAGTGACAGGAACACCCAAGAGACCCAGTACTTC. Protein: CSASDRNTQETQYF.

The V call is TRBV5-5, the J call TRBJ2-2; 7 nucleotides agree with TRBD1. The V segment lost 1 base and the J segment 11 bases; nucleotides outside the gene matches: 5. The CDR3 contains 13 residues. CDR1 and CDR2 (germline): SGHKS, YYEKEE (reference sequence). CDR3 nucleotides: TGTGCCAGCAGCTTGTTGGACAGGCGAGAGCTGTTTTTT. This encodes CASSLLDRRELFF.

DNA of the CDR3: TGTGCCAGCAGCTTGTTCACACACACCGGGGAGCTGTTTTTT. This encodes CASSLFTHTGELFF. The V call is TRBV7-9, the J call TRBJ2-2; no clear D. The CDR3 extends over 14 amino acids. Trimming stripped 3 bases from V and 3 bases from J, with 8 bases between. Germline values: CDR1 SEHNR, CDR2 FQNEAQ (reference sequence).

This rearrangement joins TRBV6-1 to TRBJ1-2, with a tentative D call TRBD1 (6 bases). CDR1 MNHNS and CDR2 SASEGT come from the germline V gene. The CDR3 loop spans 15 amino acids. Trimming cost V 3 bases and J 6 bases, with 17 bases left between them. In DNA, the CDR3 is TGTGCCAGCAGTGACACAGGGAAGCTGCCTCATGGCTACACCTTC. It yields the protein CASSDTGKLPHGYTF.

This chain joins TRBV28 and TRBJ1-4, with TRBD1 as a possible D gene (5 bases). There are 14 residues in the CDR3. Germline CDR1 MDHEN, CDR2 SYDVKM. Deletions cut 3 bases from V and 8 bases from J, with 13 bases between. Here the CDR3 DNA reads TGTGCCAGCAGTTTGGGAGGGGAGAGGGAAAAACTGTTTTTT. Translating gives CASSLGGEREKLFF.

The chain uses TRBV19 and TRBJ2-7; TRBD2 might be the D (5 bases). This CDR3 has 13 residues. The V end lost 10 bases, the J end lost 0 bases, and 13 bases lay between the germline ends. Germline CDR1 is LNHDA and CDR2 is SQIVND (reference sequence). In nucleotides, the CDR3 is TGTGCCACCGGGCGGGCGGACTCCTACGAGCAGTACTTC. Its protein product is CATGRADSYEQYF.

J is TRBJ1-1 and V is TRBV7-9; 7 nucleotides line up with TRBD1. This CDR3 comprises 19 residues. Germline V CDR1 and CDR2: SEHNR, FQNEAQ (reference sequence). The trim removed 5 bases at V and 4 bases at J, leaving 22 bases unmatched. CDR3 region: CASSGGGRDRAPVGTEAFF. The CDR3 coding sequence is TGTGCCAGCAGCGGCGGGGGGCGAGACAGGGCACCAGTAGGCACTGAAGCTTTCTTT.

The chain uses TRBV3-1 (or the pseudogene TRBV3-2) and TRBJ1-6; 7 nucleotides line up with TRBD1. The J segment lost 5 bases and the V segment lost 3 bases, leaving 7 bases of the junction unmatched. CDR3 length equals 16 residues. From germline, CDR1 is LGHDT and CDR2 YNNKEL (reference sequence). The CDR3 spells CASSHTGQPNNSPLHF. The CDR3 bases are TGTGCCAGCAGCCATACGGGACAGCCGAATAATTCACCCCTCCACTTT.

J is TRBJ2-1 and V is TRBV4-1, with TRBD2 matching 11 bases. Germline V gene data show CDR1 as MGHRA and CDR2 as YSYEKL. This CDR3 spans 17 amino acids. With 0 bases clipped from V and 6 bases from J, the junction kept 7 bases outside the gene matches. CDR3 loop: CASSQDLGTSGINEQFF. The CDR3 DNA reads TGCGCCAGCAGCCAAGATTTGGGGACTAGCGGAATCAATGAGCAGTTCTTC.

The gene calls are TRBV15 and TRBJ1-3; D not certain. The CDR3 is 16 amino acids. Looked up from germline, CDR1 is LNHNV and CDR2 is YYDKDF (reference sequence). V lost 0 bases and J lost 0, with 9 bases in between. In DNA form, the CDR3 reads TGTGCCACCAGCAGAGAGGGCGCCCGCTCTGGAAACACCATATATTTT. Protein sequence: CATSREGARSGNTIYF.

This chain uses TRBV3-1 (or the pseudogene TRBV3-2) with TRBJ2-3, with TRBD2 as a possible D gene (5 bases). V was shortened by 0 bases and J by 2 bases, with 12 bases between the two germline ends. Germline lookup yields CDR1 LGHDT and CDR2 YNNKEL (reference sequence). The length of the CDR3 is 16 residues. The CDR3 sequence: CASSQDRRTFTDTQYF. For the CDR3, the DNA is TGTGCCAGCAGCCAAGATCGGAGGACCTTCACAGATACGCAGTATTTT.

The chain couples TRBV19 to TRBJ1-3; possible D gene TRBD1, 5 bases. Trimming removed 3 bases at V and 9 bases at J, with 12 bases between. CDR1 and CDR2 from the germline V gene are LNHDA and SQIVND (reference sequence). The CDR3 totals 13 residues. CDR3 amino acids: CASSIPTASTIYF. The CDR3 nucleotides are TGTGCCAGTAGTATCCCGACAGCGAGCACCATATATTTT.

V gene TRBV6-5 combines with J gene TRBJ1-1; D gene ambiguous. V was clipped by 4 bases and J by 11 bases, with 17 bases between them. CDR3 size: 13 residues. Germline V gene lookup returns CDR1 MNHEY and CDR2 SVGAGI. The CDR3 loop reads CASSWGGGMGAFF. The CDR3 DNA reads TGTGCCAGCAGTTGGGGAGGTGGTATGGGTGCTTTCTTT.

The V and J genes are TRBV3-1 (or the pseudogene TRBV3-2) and TRBJ2-7; D is unclear. Trimming cost V 4 bases and J 4 bases, with 14 bases left between them. The CDR3 loop spans 14 amino acids. Germline CDR1 and CDR2: LGHDT and YNNKEL (reference sequence). This CDR3 is CASSPRRRLYEQYF. The CDR3 DNA reads TGTGCCAGCAGCCCGCGGCGGCGGTTATACGAGCAGTACTTC.

The J gene is TRBJ2-1, the V gene TRBV10-3; TRBD2 aligns across 10 bases. The CDR3 is made up of 13 amino acids. The V gene end was trimmed by 10 bases and the J gene end by 3 bases; junction bases not matched to a gene: 3. Germline V gene data show CDR1 as ENHRY and CDR2 as SYGVKD. CDR3 nucleotide sequence: TGTGCCACGTTAGCGGGAGGCTACAATGAGCAGTTCTTC. Translation gives CATLAGGYNEQFF.

V usage is TRBV11-2 and J usage is TRBJ1-4, with D maybe TRBD1 (5 bases). CDR1 and CDR2 (germline): SGHAT, FQNNGV. This CDR3 contains 16 residues. V was pared by 5 bases and J by 0 bases, with 13 bases between. This CDR3 reads CASSLDSLTTNEKLFF. As DNA, the CDR3 is TGTGCCAGCAGCCTCGACAGCCTTACAACTAATGAAAAACTGTTTTTT.

J is TRBJ1-2 and V is TRBV5-1; TRBD1 might be the D (5 bases). CDR1 is SGHRS, CDR2 YFSETQ, per germline. CDR3 size: 14 residues. V was shortened by 2 bases and J by 2 bases, with 10 bases between the two germline ends. The CDR3, as DNA: TGCGCCAGCAGCTTCAGGGATGGGAACTATGGCTACACCTTC. Translation gives CASSFRDGNYGYTF.

The genes are TRBV7-3 and TRBJ2-7; no clear D gene. V lost 2 bases and J 1 base, leaving 15 bases between the germline ends. Germline loops: CDR1 SGHTA, CDR2 FQGTGA. This CDR3 has 16 amino acids. The CDR3 protein is CASSLPIWAPSYEQYF. The DNA for the CDR3 is TGTGCCAGCAGCTTACCCATTTGGGCACCATCCTACGAGCAGTACTTC.

The genes are TRBV29-1 and TRBJ2-7; 11 bases fit TRBD2. Germline-derived CDR1 and CDR2 are SQVTM and ANQGSEA. CDR3 length equals 13 residues. The ends lost 6 bases at V and 2 bases at J; junction bases unmatched: 3. The CDR3: CSVLAGDPYEQYF. CDR3 nucleotide sequence: TGCAGCGTACTAGCGGGAGACCCCTACGAGCAGTACTTC.

The gene calls are TRBV28 and TRBJ2-2; tentative D call: TRBD2 (5 bases). V shed 5 bases and J shed 9 bases, with 22 bases lying between them. The germline V gene encodes CDR1 MDHEN and CDR2 SYDVKM. The CDR3 consists of 16 residues. The CDR3 sequence is CASSQEDSPLGRELFF. CDR3 DNA sequence: TGTGCCAGCAGTCAAGAGGACTCCCCCCTTGGGCGGGAGCTGTTTTTT.

The J gene is TRBJ2-1, the V gene TRBV7-3; 9 bases line up with TRBD2. Germline CDR1 SGHTA, CDR2 FQGTGA. The CDR3 spans 16 residues. The junction had 6 bases not matched to a gene; V was cut back by 0 bases and J by 6 bases. In nucleotides, the CDR3 is TGTGCCAGCAGCTTAACCCCGGCTAGCGGGACCAATGAGCAGTTCTTC. It translates to CASSLTPASGTNEQFF. Complete variable domain (other parts from reference TRBV7-3 and TRBJ2-1): GAGVSQTPSNKVTEKGKYVELRCDPISGHTALYWYRQSLGQGPEFLIYFQGTGAADDSGLPNDRFFAVRPEGSVSTLKIQRTERGDSAVYLCASSLTPASGTNEQFFGPGTRLTVL.

This chain's CDR3 is CASSLGLAYYEQYF. The CDR3 bases are TGTGCCAGCAGCCTAGGACTAGCGTACTACGAGCAGTACTTC. This chain connects TRBV6-5 to TRBJ2-7, with 9 bases identical to TRBD2. With 6 bases clipped from V and 3 bases from J, the junction kept 6 bases outside the gene matches. Germline V lookup: CDR1 MNHEY, CDR2 SVGAGI. The CDR3 covers 14 residues.

The V gene is TRBV6-5, the J gene TRBJ2-5, with TRBD2 matching 8 bases. The V gene end was trimmed by 8 bases and the J gene end by 4 bases; junction bases not matched to a gene: 6. In germline, CDR1 is MNHEY, CDR2 SVGAGI. CDR3 length: 13 residues. Here the CDR3 reads CASLPGLVETQYF. The CDR3 DNA follows: TGTGCCAGCCTACCGGGACTAGTAGAGACCCAGTACTTC.